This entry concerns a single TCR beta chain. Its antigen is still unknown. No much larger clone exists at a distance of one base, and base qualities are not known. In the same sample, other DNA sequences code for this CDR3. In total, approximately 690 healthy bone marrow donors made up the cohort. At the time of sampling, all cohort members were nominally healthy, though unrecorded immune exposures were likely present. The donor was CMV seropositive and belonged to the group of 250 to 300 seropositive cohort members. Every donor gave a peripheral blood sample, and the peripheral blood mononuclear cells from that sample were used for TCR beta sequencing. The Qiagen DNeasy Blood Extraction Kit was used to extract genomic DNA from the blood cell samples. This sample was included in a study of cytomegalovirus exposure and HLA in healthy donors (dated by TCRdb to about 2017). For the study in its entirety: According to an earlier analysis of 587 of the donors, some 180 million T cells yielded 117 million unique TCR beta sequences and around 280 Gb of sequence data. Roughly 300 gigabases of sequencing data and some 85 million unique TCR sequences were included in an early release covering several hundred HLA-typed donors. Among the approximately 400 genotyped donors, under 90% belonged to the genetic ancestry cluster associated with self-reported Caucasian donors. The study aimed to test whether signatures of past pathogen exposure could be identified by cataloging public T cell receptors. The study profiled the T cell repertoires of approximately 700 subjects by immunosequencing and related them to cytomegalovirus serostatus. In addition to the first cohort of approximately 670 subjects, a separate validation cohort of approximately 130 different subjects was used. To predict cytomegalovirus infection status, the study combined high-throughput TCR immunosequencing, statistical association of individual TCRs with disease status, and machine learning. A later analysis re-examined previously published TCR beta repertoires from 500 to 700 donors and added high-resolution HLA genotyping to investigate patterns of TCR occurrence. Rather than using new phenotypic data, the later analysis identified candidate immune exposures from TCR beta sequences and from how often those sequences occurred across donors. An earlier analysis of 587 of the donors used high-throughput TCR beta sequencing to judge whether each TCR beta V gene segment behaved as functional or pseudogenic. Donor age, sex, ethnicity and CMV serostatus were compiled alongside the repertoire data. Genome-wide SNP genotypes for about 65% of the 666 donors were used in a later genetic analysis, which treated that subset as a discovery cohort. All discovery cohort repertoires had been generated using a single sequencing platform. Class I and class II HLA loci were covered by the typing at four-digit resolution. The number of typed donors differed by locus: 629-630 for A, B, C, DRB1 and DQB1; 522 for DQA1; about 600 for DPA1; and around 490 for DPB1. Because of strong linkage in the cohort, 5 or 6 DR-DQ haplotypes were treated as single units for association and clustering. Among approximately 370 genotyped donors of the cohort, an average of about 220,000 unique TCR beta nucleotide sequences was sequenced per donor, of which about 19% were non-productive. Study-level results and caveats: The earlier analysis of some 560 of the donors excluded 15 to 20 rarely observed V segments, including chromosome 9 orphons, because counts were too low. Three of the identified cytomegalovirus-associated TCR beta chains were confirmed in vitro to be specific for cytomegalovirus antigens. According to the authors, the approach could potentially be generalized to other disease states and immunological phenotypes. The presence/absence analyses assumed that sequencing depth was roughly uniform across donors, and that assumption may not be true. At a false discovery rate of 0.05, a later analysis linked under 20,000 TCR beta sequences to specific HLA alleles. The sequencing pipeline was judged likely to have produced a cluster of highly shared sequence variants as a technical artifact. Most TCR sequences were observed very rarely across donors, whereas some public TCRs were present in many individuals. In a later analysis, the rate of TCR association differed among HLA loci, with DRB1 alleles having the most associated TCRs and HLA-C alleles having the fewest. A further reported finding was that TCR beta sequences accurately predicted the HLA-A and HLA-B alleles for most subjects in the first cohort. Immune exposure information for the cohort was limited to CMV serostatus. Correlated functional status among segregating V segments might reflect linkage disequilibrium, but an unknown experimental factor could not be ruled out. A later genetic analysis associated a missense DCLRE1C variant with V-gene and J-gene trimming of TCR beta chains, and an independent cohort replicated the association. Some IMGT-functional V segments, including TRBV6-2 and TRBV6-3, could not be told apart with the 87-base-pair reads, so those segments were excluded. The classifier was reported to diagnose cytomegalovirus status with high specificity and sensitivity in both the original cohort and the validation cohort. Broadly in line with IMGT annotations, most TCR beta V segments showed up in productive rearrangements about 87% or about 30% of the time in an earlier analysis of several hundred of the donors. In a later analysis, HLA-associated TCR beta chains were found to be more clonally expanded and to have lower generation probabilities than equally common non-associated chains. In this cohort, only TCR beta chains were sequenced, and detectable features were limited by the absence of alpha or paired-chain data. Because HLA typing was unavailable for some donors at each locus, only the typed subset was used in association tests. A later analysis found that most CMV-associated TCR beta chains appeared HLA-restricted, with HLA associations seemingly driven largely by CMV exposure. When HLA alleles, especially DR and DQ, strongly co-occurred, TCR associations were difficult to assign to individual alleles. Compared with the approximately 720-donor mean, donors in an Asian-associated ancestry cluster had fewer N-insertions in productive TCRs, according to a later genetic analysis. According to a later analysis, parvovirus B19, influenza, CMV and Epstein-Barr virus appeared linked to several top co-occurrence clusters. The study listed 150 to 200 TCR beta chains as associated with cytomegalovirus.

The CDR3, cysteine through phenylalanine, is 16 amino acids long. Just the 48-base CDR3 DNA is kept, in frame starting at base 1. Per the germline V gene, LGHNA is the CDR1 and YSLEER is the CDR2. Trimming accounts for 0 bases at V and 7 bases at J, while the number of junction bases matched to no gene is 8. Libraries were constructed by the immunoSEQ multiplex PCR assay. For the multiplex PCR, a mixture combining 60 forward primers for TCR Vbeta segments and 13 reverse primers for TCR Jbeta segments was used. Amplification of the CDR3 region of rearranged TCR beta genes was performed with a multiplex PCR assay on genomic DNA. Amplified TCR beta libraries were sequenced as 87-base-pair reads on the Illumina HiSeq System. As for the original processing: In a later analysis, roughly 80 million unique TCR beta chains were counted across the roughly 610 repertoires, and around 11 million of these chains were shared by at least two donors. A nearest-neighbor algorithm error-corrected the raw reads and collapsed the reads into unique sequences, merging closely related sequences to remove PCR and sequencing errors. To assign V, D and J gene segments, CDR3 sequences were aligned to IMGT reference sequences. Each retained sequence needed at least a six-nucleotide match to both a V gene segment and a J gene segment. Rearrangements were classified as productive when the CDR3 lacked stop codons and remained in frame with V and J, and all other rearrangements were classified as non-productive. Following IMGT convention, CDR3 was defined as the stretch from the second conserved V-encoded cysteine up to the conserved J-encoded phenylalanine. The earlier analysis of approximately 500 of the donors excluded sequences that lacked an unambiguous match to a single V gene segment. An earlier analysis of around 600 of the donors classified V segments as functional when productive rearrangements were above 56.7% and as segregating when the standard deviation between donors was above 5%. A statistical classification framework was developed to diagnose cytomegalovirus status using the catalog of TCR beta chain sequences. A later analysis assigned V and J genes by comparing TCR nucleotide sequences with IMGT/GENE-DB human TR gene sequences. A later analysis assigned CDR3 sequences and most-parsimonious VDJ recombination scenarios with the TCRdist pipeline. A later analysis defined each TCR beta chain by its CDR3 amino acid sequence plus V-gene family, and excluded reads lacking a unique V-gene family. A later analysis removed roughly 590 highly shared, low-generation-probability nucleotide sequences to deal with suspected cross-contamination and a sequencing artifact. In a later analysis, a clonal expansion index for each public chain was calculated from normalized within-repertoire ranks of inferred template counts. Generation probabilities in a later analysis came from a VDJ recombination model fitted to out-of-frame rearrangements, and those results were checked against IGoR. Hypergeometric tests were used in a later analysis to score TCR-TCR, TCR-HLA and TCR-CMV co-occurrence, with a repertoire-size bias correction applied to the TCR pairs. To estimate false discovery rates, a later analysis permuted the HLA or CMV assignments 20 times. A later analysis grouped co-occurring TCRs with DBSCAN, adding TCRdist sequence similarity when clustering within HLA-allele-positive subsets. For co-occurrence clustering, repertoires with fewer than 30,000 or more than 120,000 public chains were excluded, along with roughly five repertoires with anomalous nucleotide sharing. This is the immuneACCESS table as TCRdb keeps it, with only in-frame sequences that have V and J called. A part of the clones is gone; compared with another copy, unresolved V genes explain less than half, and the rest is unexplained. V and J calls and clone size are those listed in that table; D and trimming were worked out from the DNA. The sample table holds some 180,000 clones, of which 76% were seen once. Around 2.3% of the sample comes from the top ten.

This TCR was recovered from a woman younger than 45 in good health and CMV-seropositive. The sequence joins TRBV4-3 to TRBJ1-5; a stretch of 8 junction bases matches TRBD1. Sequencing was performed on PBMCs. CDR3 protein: CASSQDYRGIGQPQHF. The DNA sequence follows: TGCGCCAGCAGCCAAGATTACAGGGGGATAGGGCAGCCCCAGCATTTT.